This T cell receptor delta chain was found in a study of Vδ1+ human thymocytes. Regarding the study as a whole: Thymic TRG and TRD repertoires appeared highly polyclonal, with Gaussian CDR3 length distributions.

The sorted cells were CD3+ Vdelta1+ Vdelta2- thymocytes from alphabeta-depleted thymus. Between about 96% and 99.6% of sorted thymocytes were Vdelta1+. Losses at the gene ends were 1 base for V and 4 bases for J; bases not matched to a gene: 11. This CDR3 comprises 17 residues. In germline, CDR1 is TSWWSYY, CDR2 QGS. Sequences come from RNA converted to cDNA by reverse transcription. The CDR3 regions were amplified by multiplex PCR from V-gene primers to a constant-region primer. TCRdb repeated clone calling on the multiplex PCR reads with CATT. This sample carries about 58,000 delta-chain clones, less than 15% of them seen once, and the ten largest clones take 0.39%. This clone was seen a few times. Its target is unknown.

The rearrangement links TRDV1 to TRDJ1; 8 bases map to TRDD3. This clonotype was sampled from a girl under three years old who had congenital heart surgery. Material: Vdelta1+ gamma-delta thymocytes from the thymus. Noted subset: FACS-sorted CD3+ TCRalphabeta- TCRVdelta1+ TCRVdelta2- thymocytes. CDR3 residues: CALGEPGTRGYNDKLIF. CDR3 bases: TGTGCTCTTGGGGAACCAGGGACAAGGGGATACAACGATAAACTCATCTTT.